Presented here are 5 T cell receptor beta chains from one specimen sequenced in a study of cytotoxic CD8 clonotypes in ibrutinib-treated CLL. Sequenced by immunoSEQ multiplex PCR; TCRdb stores in-frame clones only, minus some. The table has tens of thousands of clones, roughly 80% seen once. The input for sequencing was PBMCs, taken after 24 months of ibrutinib treatment. The receptors come from a human donor with chronic lymphocytic leukemia.

The V and J genes are TRBV27 and TRBJ2-3; D gene uncertain. This CDR3 is built from 18 residues. Trimming left V 7 bases short and J 0 bases short, with 23 bases between. Germline assignment: CDR1 MNHEY and CDR2 SMNVEV (reference sequence). This CDR3 is CASTLRVDRAPSTDTQYF. The CDR3 bases are TGTGCCAGCACCTTACGGGTTGACCGGGCACCCAGCACAGATACGCAGTATTTT.

This clone was seen once. This chain links TRBV6-5 with TRBJ1-3; a possible D gene is TRBD1 (6 bases). The CDR3 runs to 15 residues. Trimming left V 5 bases short and J 4 bases short, with 15 bases between. CDR1 is MNHEY and CDR2 is SVGAGI in the germline V gene. The chain's CDR3 is CASSPGEGGGNTIYF. For the CDR3, the DNA is TGTGCCAGCAGTCCCGGGGAGGGGGGAGGAAACACCATATATTTT.

V is TRBV11-3 and J is TRBJ2-5; 10 bases fit TRBD2. The CDR3 spans 17 residues. The junction had 10 bases not matched to a gene; V was cut back by 5 bases and J by 1 base. CDR1 SGHNT and CDR2 YENEEA come from the germline V gene. The CDR3 region is CASSPQGSSGSQETQYF. CDR3 in DNA: TGTGCCAGCAGCCCCCAGGGGTCTAGCGGGAGCCAAGAGACCCAGTACTTC.

This clone was picked up a small number of times. The CDR3 nucleotides are TGTGCCAGCAGTGTATTAGGGGGTAATAAAGAGACCCAGTACTTC. Protein product: CASSVLGGNKETQYF. The chain uses TRBV6-1 and TRBJ2-5; TRBD1 might be the D (6 bases). From germline, CDR1 is MNHNS and CDR2 SASEGT. V lost 4 bases and J 3 bases, leaving 15 bases between the germline ends. The CDR3 runs 15 residues.

The chain is built from TRBV15 and TRBJ2-6; TRBD2 matches 9 bases. Germline V lookup: CDR1 LNHNV, CDR2 YYDKDF (reference sequence). CDR3 length: 20 residues. Trimming took 0 bases from V and 0 from J; bases not matched to a gene: 9. The CDR3 DNA follows: TGTGCCACCAGCAGAGAGGAAGGACTAGCGCCAATCTCTGGGGCCAACGTCCTGACTTTC. Translating it yields CATSREEGLAPISGANVLTF.